Following are 18 T cell receptor beta chains from one sample sequenced in a study of T cell responses to AZD1222 COVID-19 vaccine. Only in-frame clones appear in the TCRdb table, and some are missing; sequencing was by immunoSEQ multiplex PCR. This sample has some 160,000 clones, with 85% to 95% found just once. The sequencing used peripheral blood, collected on day 0 of AZD1222 vaccination. These receptors originate from an adult in good health.

This clone was counted a single time. V is TRBV5-4 and J is TRBJ2-1; TRBD2 aligns across 8 bases. The germline CDR1 and CDR2 sequences are SGHNT and YYREEE (reference sequence). There are 17 residues in the CDR3. Losses at the gene ends were 0 bases for V and 6 bases for J; bases not matched to a gene: 11. The CDR3 nucleotides read TGTGCCAGCAGCTTGGTCCTAGCGGGCCTTCCGGCCAATGAGCAGTTCTTC. Its protein product is CASSLVLAGLPANEQFF.

The V gene is TRBV28, the J gene TRBJ2-3; TRBD2 agrees at 8 bases. The V gene's germline CDR1 is MDHEN and CDR2 SYDVKM. The CDR3 spans 13 residues. V lost 6 bases to trimming and J lost 6 bases; unmatched junction nucleotides: 5. CDR3 DNA: TGTGCCAGCAGGCTGCGGGGGGCCGATACGCAGTATTTT. Its protein product is CASRLRGADTQYF. The variable domain in full, completed from reference TRBV28 and TRBJ2-3, reads DVKVTQSSRYLVKRTGEKVFLECVQDMDHENMFWYRQDPGLGLRLIYFSYDVKMKEKGDIPEGYSVSREKKERFSLILESASTNQTSMYLCASRLRGADTQYFGPGTRLTVL.

The chain is built from TRBV20-1 and TRBJ2-1; D ambiguous. Per the germline V gene, CDR1 is DFQATT and CDR2 is SNEGSKA (reference sequence). This CDR3 is built from 11 residues. The V end was cut by 1 base, the J end by 4 bases, with 2 bases between. Here the CDR3 reads CSARAYNEQFF. The CDR3 nucleotides read TGCAGTGCTAGAGCTTACAATGAGCAGTTCTTC.

The rearrangement joins TRBV4-1 to TRBJ1-4, with 10 bases lining up with TRBD1. The germline V gene encodes CDR1 MGHRA and CDR2 YSYEKL. V trimming: 1 base; J trimming: 7 bases; junction bases outside the gene matches: 6. The CDR3 totals 16 residues. The CDR3 spells CASSQVGTGVAEKLFF. The CDR3 nucleotides are TGCGCCAGCAGCCAAGTGGGGACAGGGGTTGCTGAAAAACTGTTTTTT.

This chain uses TRBV2 with TRBJ1-5, with TRBD1 matching over 11 bases. This CDR3 is 15 amino acids long. CDR1 and CDR2 (germline): SNHLY, FYNNEI. J lost 6 bases, V lost 3 bases, and 4 bases had no gene match. CDR3 protein: CASSEDRGLGQPQHF. As DNA, the CDR3 is TGTGCCAGCAGTGAGGACAGGGGGCTCGGTCAGCCCCAGCATTTT.

This chain links TRBV28 with TRBJ1-3; 7 bases are shared with TRBD1. The V gene end was trimmed by 2 bases and the J gene end by 1 base; junction bases not matched to a gene: 8. The CDR3 totals 17 residues. CDR1 and CDR2 from the germline V gene are MDHEN and SYDVKM. The CDR3 coding sequence is TGTGCCAGCAGTTTAAGGGGAGCCAGGGGGTCTGGAAACACCATATATTTT. Protein product: CASSLRGARGSGNTIYF.

The rearrangement uses TRBV5-1 and TRBJ2-3, with D perhaps TRBD2 (6 bases). Germline CDR1 reads SGHRS; CDR2 reads YFSETQ. The CDR3 is 14 residues long. Between the trimmed V and J ends, which lost 4 bases and 0 bases, there was a span of 9 bases. The DNA for the CDR3 is TGCGCCAGCAGCCTAGGGACTAGCACAGATACGCAGTATTTT. Translation: CASSLGTSTDTQYF. Full variable domain (missing parts from reference TRBV5-1 and TRBJ2-3): KAGVTQTPRYLIKTRGQQVTLSCSPISGHRSVSWYQQTPGQGLQFLFEYFSETQRNKGNFPGRFSGRQFSNSRSEMNVSTLELGDSALYLCASSLGTSTDTQYFGPGTRLTVL.

V gene TRBV10-2 combines with J gene TRBJ2-5, with D unresolved. Trimming took 3 bases from V and 9 from J, leaving 11 bases between them. The length of the CDR3 is 12 residues. Germline CDR1 and CDR2: WSHSY and SAAADI. The DNA of the CDR3 is TGCGCCAGCAGTGAAAGGTTCACGGCCCAGTACTTC. Translated, it gives CASSERFTAQYF.

This clone was seen a few times. J is TRBJ1-2 and V is TRBV19, with D unresolved. V lost 10 bases and J 4 bases, leaving 22 bases between the germline ends. This CDR3 has 15 amino acids. CDR1 is LNHDA and CDR2 is SQIVND in the germline V gene (reference sequence). CDR3 nucleotides: TGTGCCACAGGACGTGGAGCGGGGATCCCCTATGGCTACACCTTC. Protein product: CATGRGAGIPYGYTF.

This clone was counted between two and nine times. The chain links TRBV7-8 to TRBJ1-5; no reliable D call. CDR3 length equals 13 residues. V was shortened by 5 bases and J by 3 bases, with 8 bases between the two germline ends. Germline CDR1 is SGHVS and CDR2 is FQNEAQ. In nucleotides, the CDR3 is TGTGCCAGCAGCCTACAGAACAATCAGCCCCAGCATTTT. It specifies CASSLQNNQPQHF.

The chain employs TRBV15 and TRBJ2-1; D might be TRBD1 (6 bases). Germline assignment: CDR1 LNHNV and CDR2 YYDKDF (reference sequence). With 0 bases removed from V and 4 bases from J, the gap between germline ends came to 10 bases. The CDR3 spans 15 residues. The CDR3 sequence: CATSRDGTPYNEQFF. CDR3 in DNA: TGTGCCACCAGCAGAGACGGGACACCTTACAATGAGCAGTTCTTC.

The gene calls are TRBV7-3 and TRBJ2-3, with TRBD2 matching 9 bases. This CDR3 has 16 residues. V shed 3 bases and J 0 bases; nucleotides not matched to a gene: 4. Germline V gene sequence: CDR1 SGHTA, CDR2 FQGTGA. The CDR3: CASSLSGGPSTDTQYF. The CDR3 DNA follows: TGTGCCAGCAGCTTGAGCGGGGGGCCTAGCACAGATACGCAGTATTTT.

The chain joins TRBV6-1 to TRBJ1-2, with no clear D. This CDR3 comprises 13 residues. The V and J ends lost 6 bases and 1 base respectively, with 9 bases between them. From germline, CDR1 is MNHNS and CDR2 SASEGT. CDR3 sequence reads: CASSKDINYGYTF. DNA for the CDR3: TGTGCCAGCAGCAAAGATATTAACTATGGCTACACCTTC.

The rearrangement joins TRBV29-1 to TRBJ2-1; D unclear. CDR3 size: 15 residues. V gave up 4 bases and J gave up 0 bases, with 13 bases separating them. CDR1 SQVTM and CDR2 ANQGSEA come from the germline V gene. CDR3 amino acids: CSVGQMQSSYNEQFF. DNA for the CDR3: TGCAGCGTTGGGCAAATGCAGAGCTCCTACAATGAGCAGTTCTTC.

J is TRBJ2-4 and V is TRBV2; 8 nucleotides align to TRBD1. V gave up 6 bases and J gave up 0 bases; unmatched junction bases: 7. The germline V gene has CDR1 SNHLY and CDR2 FYNNEI. The CDR3 sequence is 16 residues long. The CDR3 DNA reads TGTGCCAGCAGGATGGACAGGGCGGGAGCCAAAAACATTCAGTACTTC. Translated: CASRMDRAGAKNIQYF.

This chain uses TRBV6-5 with TRBJ1-2; D is perhaps TRBD1 (6 bases). The CDR3 spans 16 residues. Per the germline V gene, CDR1 is MNHEY and CDR2 is SVGAGI. The V and J ends lost 2 bases and 2 bases respectively, with 15 bases between them. This CDR3 is CASSYRQGRSNYGYTF. The CDR3 DNA is TGTGCCAGCAGTTACCGGCAGGGGAGATCCAACTATGGCTACACCTTC.

V and J are TRBV4-1 and TRBJ2-5, with 13 nucleotides matching TRBD2. The trim removed 4 bases at V and 5 bases at J, leaving 7 bases unmatched. In germline, CDR1 is MGHRA, CDR2 YSYEKL. CDR3 length equals 16 residues. DNA for the CDR3: TGCGCCAGCAGCCGCGGACTAGCGGGGGCTCCTGAGACCCAGTACTTC. It specifies CASSRGLAGAPETQYF.

In regard to this clone: At the DNA level, this CDR3 is encoded by other sequences in the same sample as well. The chain employs TRBV28 and TRBJ1-1; D is unclear. Germline V CDR1 and CDR2: MDHEN, SYDVKM. V gave up 6 bases and J gave up 0 bases, with 2 bases separating them. This CDR3 spans 11 amino acids. The CDR3 bases are TGTGCCAGCAGACTGAACACTGAAGCTTTCTTT. Protein: CASRLNTEAFF.